This TCR beta chain was identified in a study of beta chain features in type 1 diabetes. This clone was counted ten times or more. Within the sample, other DNA sequences also encode this same CDR3. V lost 0 bases and J 1 base, leaving 7 bases between the germline ends. This CDR3 has 15 amino acids. Germline CDR1 is LGHNA and CDR2 is YSLEER. Reverse transcription of all isolated RNA meant that expressed TCRB transcripts were sequenced. Generated by immunoSEQ multiplex PCR, the TCRdb table keeps only in-frame clones and is missing some. Of about 240,000 clones listed, 25% to 30% are singletons. The chain carries TRBV4-3 and TRBJ1-5; D remains unclear. The receptor was derived from a man aged 30 to 45 in good health. The material sequenced was central memory CD4+ T cells from blood. CDR3 in amino acids: CASSQDANSNQPQHF. The CDR3 DNA is TGCGCCAGCAGCCAAGATGCTAACAGCAATCAGCCCCAGCATTTT.